This is a list of T cell receptor beta chains from one sample in a study of blood T cell repertoires in COVID-19. Sequencing used immunoSEQ multiplex PCR; TCRdb keeps in-frame clones, though not all of them. The sample contains roughly 63,000 clones, 89% of which appear only once. The specimen sequenced was peripheral blood. Receptors were obtained from a man aged 45-60 years with active COVID-19. CDR3s include the opening cysteine and the closing phenylalanine or tryptophan. The order of the fields is clone size, V gene, J gene, D gene, CDR3 length, CDR3 DNA, CDR3 protein. A D gene is named only where the DNA matches it firmly. Only some rows state a clone size, as once, few, many or a class for expanded clones.

medium-sized	TRBV28	TRBJ2-3	TRBD2	16	TGTGCCAGCAGTGCTGAACTAGCGGGGGCGTGGTATACGCAGTATTTT	CASSAELAGAWYTQYF
.	TRBV9	TRBJ2-3	.	14	TGTGCCAGCAGCGTAGGCCCGGGGTCAGATACGCAGTATTTT	CASSVGPGSDTQYF
few	TRBV11-2	TRBJ2-3	.	15	TGTGCCAGCAGTAAAACCAGGGCTTCCACAGATACGCAGTATTTT	CASSKTRASTDTQYF
.	TRBV15	TRBJ2-7	TRBD1	14	TGTGCCACCAGCAGGTCGACAGGGTCCTACGAGCAGTACTTC	CATSRSTGSYEQYF
.	TRBV7-9	TRBJ2-5	TRBD2	17	TGTGCCAGCAGCTCCCCTAGCGGGGGAACGTACCAAGAGACCCAGTACTTC	CASSSPSGGTYQETQYF
.	TRBV20-1	TRBJ1-2	.	13	TGCAGTGCTAGTGGGGCAGCTAACTATGGCTACACCTTC	CSASGAANYGYTF
.	TRBV6-5	TRBJ1-4	TRBD1	14	TGTGCCAGCAGTTTCAACAGGGGGAATGAAAAACTGTTTTTT	CASSFNRGNEKLFF
.	TRBV6-1	TRBJ2-4	.	17	TGTGCCAGCAGTGATCATCGACAGGGACTAGCCAAAAACATTCAGTACTTC	CASSDHRQGLAKNIQYF
once	TRBV11-3	TRBJ2-1	.	12	TGTGCCAGCAGTTACTCCTACAATGAGCAGTTCTTC	CASSYSYNEQFF
.	TRBV5-6	TRBJ1-3	TRBD1	16	TGTGCCAGCAGCGTTGACAGGGGGGAGATTGGAAACACCATATATTTT	CASSVDRGEIGNTIYF
.	TRBV5-8	TRBJ2-3	.	15	TGTGCCAGCAGCTTGGGTCAGGGGAGCACAGATACGCAGTATTTT	CASSLGQGSTDTQYF
.	TRBV28	TRBJ2-2	.	15	TGTGCCAGCAGTTTCAGCGCCGGTGACACCGGGGAGCTGTTTTTT	CASSFSAGDTGELFF
.	TRBV6-1	TRBJ1-5	TRBD1	17	TGTGCCAGCAGTGACCGGAGACCAGGGGGCGCGCACCAGCCCCAGCATTTT	CASSDRRPGGAHQPQHF
.	TRBV27	TRBJ2-1	TRBD2	14	TGTGCCAGCAGTCCTGGGACTAGTCCTAATGAGCAGTTCTTC	CASSPGTSPNEQFF
.	TRBV30	TRBJ1-1	.	14	TGTGCCTGGAGTGTACTAGGCAGCAACACTGAAGCTTTCTTT	CAWSVLGSNTEAFF
.	TRBV2	TRBJ2-7	.	11	TGTGCCAGCAGGGAGGACAGACGCGCGGACTTC	CASREDRRADF
.	TRBV6-5	TRBJ1-1	.	14	TGTGCCAGCAGAGACAGAAACCGGGACACTGAAGCTTTCTTT	CASRDRNRDTEAFF
.	TRBV6-2/TRBV6-3	TRBJ2-1	.	11	TGTGCCAGCAGTTCTCTCAATGAGCAGTTCTTC	CASSSLNEQFF
.	TRBV24-1	TRBJ2-7	TRBD1	19	TGTGCCACCAGTGATCCGGATATGTGGGACAGAGGGTACTCCTACGAGCAGTACTTC	CATSDPDMWDRGYSYEQYF
.	TRBV7-9	TRBJ2-5	.	16	TGTGCCAGCAGCTCCACCCGTGGGGGGTTTGTGGAGACCCAGTACTTC	CASSSTRGGFVETQYF
.	TRBV10-3	TRBJ1-6	TRBD1	14	TGTGCCATCAGTCCAGGGGGTTGGGATTCACCCCTCCACTTT	CAISPGGWDSPLHF
.	TRBV7-8	TRBJ2-1	TRBD2	18	TGTGCCAGCAGCTTGACTAGCGGGGGGACAAGCTCCTACAATGAGCAGTTCTTC	CASSLTSGGTSSYNEQFF
.	TRBV6-1	TRBJ1-3	.	16	TGTGCCAGCAGTGAGGTTCACAGTACGACTGGAAACACCATATATTTT	CASSEVHSTTGNTIYF
.	TRBV12-5	TRBJ2-3	.	12	TGTGCTAGTGGTCTCTACTCGGATACGCAGTATTTT	CASGLYSDTQYF
.	TRBV9	TRBJ2-3	.	16	TGTGCCAGCAGCCATGGAGCAGGGGAGAGCACAGATACGCAGTATTTT	CASSHGAGESTDTQYF
.	TRBV19	TRBJ2-5	.	14	TGTGCCAGTAGTACTTCGACCCAGGGGGAGACCCAGTACTTC	CASSTSTQGETQYF
.	TRBV14	TRBJ2-5	.	13	TGTGCCAGCAGCCGAGACGACCAAGAGACCCAGTACTTC	CASSRDDQETQYF
once	TRBV19	TRBJ1-1	.	14	TGTGCCAGTGCCCACAGGGCTCTGAACACTGAAGCTTTCTTT	CASAHRALNTEAFF
.	TRBV11-2	TRBJ2-3	TRBD1	14	TGTGCCAGCAGCGCTGGACAGGGGTACGATACGCAGTATTTT	CASSAGQGYDTQYF
.	TRBV6-5	TRBJ1-1	.	14	TGTGCCAGCAGTTACTCACAGCCCCCCACTGAAGCTTTCTTT	CASSYSQPPTEAFF
.	TRBV9	TRBJ2-1	TRBD1	15	TGTGCCAGCAGCGCGGGACAGGGGGCGAGGAATGAGCAGTTCTTC	CASSAGQGARNEQFF
.	TRBV5-4	TRBJ1-1	.	17	TGTGCCAGCAGCCCCGGACAGCGCTACAAGGGGAACACTGAAGCTTTCTTT	CASSPGQRYKGNTEAFF
.	TRBV7-2	TRBJ2-5	TRBD2	15	TGTGCCAGCAGCCAGCAACCGGGACTAGCGGGGACCCAGTACTTC	CASSQQPGLAGTQYF
few	TRBV11-2	TRBJ2-5	.	15	TGTGCCAGCAGCTTCGGCAGGGCCACCCAAAAGACCCAGTACTTC	CASSFGRATQKTQYF
.	TRBV5-1	TRBJ1-1	TRBD1	14	TGCGCCAGCAGCTCGGACAGGACGGGCACTGAAGCTTTCTTT	CASSSDRTGTEAFF
.	TRBV27	TRBJ1-6	.	14	TGTGCCAGCAGTCAAGGGGTTCCTAATTCACCCCTCCACTTT	CASSQGVPNSPLHF
.	TRBV11-2	TRBJ2-7	.	13	TGTGCCAGCAGCATACAGAGCTCCTACGAGCAGTACTTC	CASSIQSSYEQYF